The 16 T cell receptor beta chains listed next were all sequenced from one sample in a study of blood T cell repertoires in COVID-19. Sequencing was performed with immunoSEQ multiplex PCR; in TCRdb, only in-frame clones are kept and a portion is missing. The sample consists of approximately 75,000 clones, approximately 86% of them appearing once. The sample taken for sequencing was peripheral blood. These receptors originate from an elderly man with COVID-19, enrolled during active disease.

This clone was seen more than once but under ten times. The rearrangement joins TRBV4-2 to TRBJ1-6; D is possibly TRBD1 (5 bases). The CDR3 loop spans 15 amino acids. With 4 bases removed from V and 6 bases from J, the gap between germline ends came to 13 bases. CDR1 is LGHNA and CDR2 is YNFKEQ in the germline V gene. For the CDR3, the DNA is TGTGCCAGCAGCCTTAAGGGACTGAGTAATTCACCCCTCCACTTT. Its translation: CASSLKGLSNSPLHF.

This sequence joins TRBV9 and TRBJ2-3; 8 nucleotides match TRBD2. CDR3 length equals 14 residues. Germline loops: CDR1 SGDLS, CDR2 YYNGEE. J lost 6 bases, V lost 2 bases, and 5 bases had no gene match. CDR3 protein: CASSVQAGVDTQYF. CDR3 DNA: TGTGCCAGCAGCGTCCAAGCGGGGGTTGATACGCAGTATTTT.

The V call is TRBV19, the J call TRBJ1-2; possible D gene TRBD1, 6 bases. The CDR3 spans 15 residues. Germline V gene data show CDR1 as LNHDA and CDR2 as SQIVND (reference sequence). The germline V and J ends were trimmed by 5 bases and 4 bases, with 17 bases remaining between them. The CDR3 is CASSFRQDRGYGYTF. The CDR3, as DNA: TGTGCCAGTAGTTTCCGACAGGATCGAGGCTATGGCTACACCTTC.

The chain has TRBV15 and TRBJ2-1, with a weak D call TRBD2 (5 bases). The germline gives CDR1 LNHNV, CDR2 YYDKDF (reference sequence). V lost 5 bases, J lost 3 bases, and 14 bases lay in between. The CDR3 is made up of 15 amino acids. This chain's CDR3 is CATSGRLAYYNEQFF. The CDR3 nucleotides are TGTGCCACCAGCGGTCGCCTAGCATACTACAATGAGCAGTTCTTC.

The rearrangement links TRBV6-1 to TRBJ1-3; D is unclear. From germline, CDR1 is MNHNS and CDR2 SASEGT. Trimming stripped 3 bases from V and 0 bases from J, with 9 bases between. The CDR3 contains 15 residues. CDR3 coding DNA: TGTGCCAGCAGTGAGAGAGTTGCCTCTGGAAACACCATATATTTT. Protein: CASSERVASGNTIYF.

The V gene is TRBV19, the J gene TRBJ2-3, with 10 bases matching TRBD1. There are 14 residues in the CDR3. Germline lookup yields CDR1 LNHDA and CDR2 SQIVND (reference sequence). V was clipped by 6 bases and J by 4 bases; unmatched bases: 4. The DNA of the CDR3 is TGTGCCAGTAGCCTCGACAGGGGGCCAGATACGCAGTATTTT. It specifies CASSLDRGPDTQYF. The full variable domain, with the rest looked up from reference TRBV19 and TRBJ2-3, is DGGITQSPKYLFRKEGQNVTLSCEQNLNHDAMYWYRQDPGQGLRLIYYSQIVNDFQKGDIAEGYSVSREKKESFPLTVTSAQKNPTAFYLCASSLDRGPDTQYFGPGTRLTVL.

This CDR3 is CASSQDHPGGSYEQYF. CDR3 DNA: TGTGCCAGCAGCCAAGATCACCCAGGGGGATCCTACGAGCAGTACTTC. This chain links TRBV4-2 with TRBJ2-7; 7 bases line up with TRBD1. Germline lookup yields CDR1 LGHNA and CDR2 YNFKEQ. This CDR3 spans 16 amino acids. Losses at the gene ends were 0 bases for V and 1 base for J; bases not matched to a gene: 6.

This clone appeared a single time. This chain uses TRBV18 with TRBJ1-2; maybe TRBD1 (5 bases). CDR3 length: 13 residues. Trimming removed 3 bases from V and 6 bases from J, with 11 bases in between. The V gene's germline CDR1 is KGHSH and CDR2 LQKENI. CDR3 bases: TGTGCCAGCTCACCCACAGGCTCTGATGGCTACACCTTC. This gives the protein CASSPTGSDGYTF.

V is TRBV7-9 and J is TRBJ1-1; 7 nucleotides match TRBD1. This CDR3 is built from 15 residues. Trimming cost V 0 bases and J 6 bases; bases outside gene matches: 7. The germline CDR1 and CDR2 sequences are SEHNR and FQNEAQ (reference sequence). As DNA, the CDR3 is TGTGCCAGCAGCTTAGCGCAGACAGGGTTAGCTGAAGCTTTCTTT. This codes for CASSLAQTGLAEAFF.

The chain is built from TRBV2 and TRBJ2-7, with 8 bases aligning to TRBD1. V shed 4 bases and J 5 bases; nucleotides not matched to a gene: 7. The CDR3 covers 14 residues. Germline lookup yields CDR1 SNHLY and CDR2 FYNNEI. The DNA of the CDR3 is TGTGCCAGCAGTGTCGACAGGGGCCCCAACGAGCAGTACTTC. As protein: CASSVDRGPNEQYF.

The rearrangement joins TRBV5-1 to TRBJ1-1; D is uncertain. Germline loops: CDR1 SGHRS, CDR2 YFSETQ. The V gene lost 0 bases and the J gene lost 5 bases, with 8 bases spanning the gap. This CDR3 is 13 amino acids long. CDR3 in amino acids: CASSLEVGTEAFF. The CDR3 DNA reads as TGCGCCAGCAGCTTGGAGGTCGGGACTGAAGCTTTCTTT.

The genes are TRBV5-1 and TRBJ2-2; 7 bases agree with TRBD1. The V gene's germline CDR1 is SGHRS and CDR2 YFSETQ. The CDR3 has 15 residues. V lost 4 bases, J lost 0 bases, and 3 bases stayed unmatched. The chain's CDR3 is CASSMGQPNTGELFF. CDR3 DNA sequence: TGCGCCAGCAGCATGGGACAGCCGAACACCGGGGAGCTGTTTTTT.

The chain has TRBV19 and TRBJ1-4; 8 nucleotides align to TRBD1. The CDR3 loop spans 14 amino acids. In germline, CDR1 is LNHDA, CDR2 SQIVND (reference sequence). After removal of 3 bases from V and 7 bases from J, the junction contained 4 bases not matched to a gene. This CDR3 is CASSITGGGEKLFF. The DNA of the CDR3 is TGTGCCAGTAGTATCACAGGGGGAGGTGAAAAACTGTTTTTT.

V gene TRBV5-1 combines with J gene TRBJ1-4; TRBD1 matches 8 bases. V trimming: 3 bases; J trimming: 8 bases; junction bases outside the gene matches: 9. This CDR3 region has 15 residues. Germline V gene lookup returns CDR1 SGHRS and CDR2 YFSETQ. The CDR3 sequence: CASSSTGAIGEKLFF. The CDR3 DNA reads as TGCGCCAGCAGCTCGACAGGGGCGATTGGGGAAAAACTGTTTTTT.

The chain employs TRBV6-5 and TRBJ2-7; 7 bases agree with TRBD1. The germline CDR1 and CDR2 sequences are MNHEY and SVGAGI. The V gene end was trimmed by 0 bases and the J gene end by 0 bases; junction bases not matched to a gene: 2. This CDR3 is 15 amino acids long. CDR3 DNA sequence: TGTGCCAGCAGTTACTCGACAGGGAGCTCCTACGAGCAGTACTTC. Translation gives CASSYSTGSSYEQYF.

This sequence joins TRBV6-5 and TRBJ1-2; 7 nucleotides match TRBD1. Germline assignment: CDR1 MNHEY and CDR2 SVGAGI. V trimming: 4 bases; J trimming: 7 bases; junction bases outside the gene matches: 6. The CDR3 consists of 13 residues. The CDR3 DNA follows: TGTGCCAGCAGTTTCACACAGGGGTTTGGCTACACCTTC. Encoded protein: CASSFTQGFGYTF.